This TCR beta chain stems from a study of T cell responses to AZD1222 COVID-19 vaccine. As for the study in general: The analysis combined second doses at about 4 or about 12 weeks. Whole-study results and caveats: The donors showed a predominance of white British ancestry and of females, with possible underestimation of clonal diversity. At study baseline, merely six AZD1222 recipients were seropositive. The study found Spike-specific TCR breadth and depth rose after two AZD1222 doses.

V lost 6 bases and J 1 base, leaving 18 bases between the germline ends. The CDR3 has 16 amino acids. The V gene's germline CDR1 is MNHEY and CDR2 SMNVEV (reference sequence). Method: immunoSEQ multiplex PCR; TCRdb's copy keeps in-frame clones and lacks some. The sample yields over 95,000 clones, around 87% seen once. About this clone: What it binds is unknown.

The chain employs TRBV27 and TRBJ2-5, with a possible D match to TRBD1 (6 bases). The sample in question was peripheral blood, obtained on day 0 of AZD1222 vaccination. The source is an adult in good health. CDR3 amino acids: CASRSLGAFAQETQYF. CDR3 nucleotides: TGTGCCAGCAGGTCGCTGGGGGCTTTTGCCCAAGAGACCCAGTACTTC.